This T cell receptor beta chain appears in the sequencing data of a study of T cells in Graves' hyperthyroidism and ophthalmopathy. Looking at the study overall: Peripheral blood sampling occurred at initial diagnosis, before any treatment.

Study observations and caveats: In blood, most of the thyroid clonotypes expanded above 0.001 were also present.

Hyperthyroidism, newly diagnosed and lasting under 2 months, affected patients aged 18 to 65. This CDR3 is built from 16 residues. CDR1 and CDR2 (germline): DFQATT, SNEGSKA (reference sequence). With 4 bases clipped from V and 5 bases from J, the junction kept 13 bases outside the gene matches. Remarks on this clonotype: Its specificity is not known.

RNA transcripts were the template for amplifying TCR beta CDR3 regions. First-round RT-PCR with HTBI primers amplified the TCR CDR3 region. Using its own MiXCR run on the multiplex PCR reads, TCRdb lists one record per CDR3 protein. The sample contains around 400,000 distinct CDR3 sequences, about a sixth of which appear only once. The chain is built from TRBV20-1 and TRBJ2-5, with 10 nucleotides matching TRBD2. The specimen was blood. This clonotype was sampled from a woman aged 18-29 years with Graves' hyperthyroidism that later progressed to Graves' ophthalmopathy. This CDR3 is CSAKGRAGGHGETQYF. The CDR3 DNA sequence: TGCAGTGCTAAAGGGCGAGCGGGAGGGCACGGGGAGACCCAGTACTTC.